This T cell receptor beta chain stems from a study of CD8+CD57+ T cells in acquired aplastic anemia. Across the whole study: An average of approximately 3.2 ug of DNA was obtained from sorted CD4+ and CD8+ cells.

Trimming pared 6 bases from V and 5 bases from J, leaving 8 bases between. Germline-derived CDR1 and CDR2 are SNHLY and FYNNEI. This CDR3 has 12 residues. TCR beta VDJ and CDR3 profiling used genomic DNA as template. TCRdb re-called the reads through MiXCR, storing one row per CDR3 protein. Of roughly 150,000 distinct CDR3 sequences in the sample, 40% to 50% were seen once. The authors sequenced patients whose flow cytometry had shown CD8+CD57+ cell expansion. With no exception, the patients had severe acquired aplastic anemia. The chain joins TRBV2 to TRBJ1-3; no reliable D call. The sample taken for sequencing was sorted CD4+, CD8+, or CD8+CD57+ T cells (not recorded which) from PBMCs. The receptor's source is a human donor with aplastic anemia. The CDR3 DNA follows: TGTGCCAGCAGCCCTTCCAGAAACACCATATATTTT. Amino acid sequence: CASSPSRNTIYF. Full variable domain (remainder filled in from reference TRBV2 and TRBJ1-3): EPEVTQTPSHQVTQMGQEVILRCVPISNHLYFYWYRQILGQKVEFLVSFYNNEISEKSEIFDDQFSVERPDGSNFTLKIRSTKLEDSAMYFCASSPSRNTIYFGEGSWLTVV.